This passage covers 25 T cell receptor beta chains from one sample sequenced in a study of type 1 and type 2 diabetes patients. The PCR template was genomic DNA. Amplification of the beta chain CDR3 used 30 forward and 13 reverse multiplex primers. TCRdb analysed the multiplex PCR reads with MiXCR anew, one entry per CDR3 protein. Of about 290,000 distinct CDR3 sequences listed, roughly 50% were seen once; the top ten hold approximately 14%. What was sequenced was peripheral blood mononuclear cells (PBMCs). The source of these receptors is a man aged 18-30 years with type 2 diabetes.

The chain has TRBV7-2 and TRBJ1-4, with D perhaps matching TRBD1 (6 bases). Trimming shortened V by 5 bases and J by 7 bases, and 17 bases separated the two germline ends. The germline CDR1 and CDR2 sequences are SGHTA and FQGNSA. CDR3 length equals 15 residues. The CDR3 coding sequence is TGTGCCAGCAGCAACTCAGGGGTTGGAGTTGAAAAACTGTTTTTT. Protein: CASSNSGVGVEKLFF.

The chain is built from TRBV19 and TRBJ2-7; TRBD1 aligns across 9 bases. The CDR3 has 14 residues. In germline, CDR1 is LNHDA, CDR2 SQIVND (reference sequence). V lost 3 bases to trimming and J lost 3 bases; unmatched junction nucleotides: 3. In DNA form, the CDR3 reads TGTGCCAGTAGTATGGGGACAGGGAACTACGAGCAGTACTTC. The encoded protein is CASSMGTGNYEQYF.

The chain uses TRBV25-1 and TRBJ2-7; 8 bases agree with TRBD1. The CDR3 sequence is 16 residues long. Trimming took 2 bases from V and 5 from J; bases not matched to a gene: 11. CDR1 is MGHDK, CDR2 SYGVNS, per germline. As DNA, the CDR3 is TGTGCCAGCAGTGAACTGAGAGGGGACAGGACAAACGAGCAGTACTTC. Amino acids: CASSELRGDRTNEQYF.

This clonotype was counted a few times. V gene TRBV6-5 combines with J gene TRBJ2-2; possibly TRBD1 for D (6 bases). Germline-derived CDR1 and CDR2 are MNHEY and SVGAGI. V was shortened by 6 bases and J by 4 bases, with 18 bases between the two germline ends. CDR3 length: 16 residues. This CDR3 reads CASRSRDTALTGELFF. The DNA for the CDR3 is TGTGCCAGCAGATCCCGGGACACAGCCCTCACCGGGGAGCTGTTTTTT.

The chain carries TRBV29-1 and TRBJ2-3, with TRBD1 matching 10 bases. Germline V gene sequence: CDR1 SQVTM, CDR2 ANQGSEA. V was pared by 5 bases and J by 3 bases, with 5 bases of the junction left unmatched. The CDR3 spans 14 residues. The CDR3 region has the DNA TGCAGCGTTAGCGGACAGGGGGAGACAGATACGCAGTATTTT. Protein product: CSVSGQGETDTQYF.

This clonotype has only a few counts. The chain's CDR3 is CASSFTTNYGYTF. CDR3 sequence (DNA): TGTGCCAGCAGTTTCACTACTAACTATGGCTACACCTTC. The chain is built from TRBV12-3 or TRBV12-4 and TRBJ1-2; the D is unclear. The CDR3 loop spans 13 amino acids. Trimming took 3 bases from V and 0 from J, leaving 5 bases between them.

Points on this clonotype: Lacking the conserved final phenylalanine or tryptophan, this CDR3 likely reflects a read error. The V gene is TRBV15, the J gene TRBJ2-7, with 9 bases matching TRBD1. From germline, CDR1 is LNHNV and CDR2 YYDKDF (reference sequence). Trimming at V came to 3 bases and at J to 5 bases, leaving 5 bases not matched to a gene. The CDR3 has 14 amino acids. The CDR3 loop reads CATSSHRGLDEQYS. Written as DNA, the CDR3 is TGTGCCACCAGCAGTCACAGGGGGCTCGACGAGCAGTACTCC.

V and J are TRBV30 and TRBJ1-1; D not certain. The V end was cut by 0 bases, the J end by 2 bases, with 10 bases between. In germline, CDR1 is GTSNPN, CDR2 SVGIG (reference sequence). The CDR3 covers 14 residues. The CDR3 DNA sequence: TGTGCCTGGAGTGTACGGTCAGGTAACACTGAAGCTTTCTTT. It yields the protein CAWSVRSGNTEAFF.

This clonotype was found a few times. The chain has TRBV29-1 and TRBJ1-1; D is uncertain. Germline CDR1 is SQVTM and CDR2 is ANQGSEA. The CDR3 is 13 amino acids. V was shortened by 4 bases and J by 0 bases, with 9 bases between the two germline ends. DNA of the CDR3: TGCAGCGTTGTTTCGGCGATGAACACTGAAGCTTTCTTT. This gives the protein CSVVSAMNTEAFF. The whole variable domain, filled in from reference TRBV29-1 and TRBJ1-1, reads SAVISQKPSRDICQRGTSLTIQCQVDSQVTMMFWYRQQPGQSLTLIATANQGSEATYESGFVIDKFPISRPNLTFSTLTVSNMSPEDSSIYLCSVVSAMNTEAFFGQGTRLTVV.

This clonotype was found a few times. J is TRBJ2-1 and V is TRBV19; D is unresolved. CDR3 length: 11 amino acids. Trimming pared 4 bases from V and 7 bases from J, leaving 5 bases between. Germline CDR1 reads LNHDA; CDR2 reads SQIVND (reference sequence). CDR3 nucleotide sequence: TGTGCCAGTAGTACGGCTAATGAGCAGTTCTTC. Residues: CASSTANEQFF.

V is TRBV20-1 and J is TRBJ1-1; tentative D call: TRBD1 (6 bases). This CDR3 region has 15 residues. Germline CDR1 reads DFQATT; CDR2 reads SNEGSKA (reference sequence). Trimming removed 2 bases at V and 1 base at J, with 14 bases between. CDR3 nucleotide sequence: TGCAGTGCTAGAAGAACAGGGAATCAGAACACTGAAGCTTTCTTT. As protein: CSARRTGNQNTEAFF.

The V gene is TRBV11-2, the J gene TRBJ1-6; D unclear. Germline V gives CDR1 SGHAT, CDR2 FQNNGV. The V end was cut by 7 bases, the J end by 10 bases, with 11 bases between. This CDR3 is 12 amino acids long. Here the CDR3 DNA reads TGTGCCAGCACCCGGATAGACTCACCCCTCCACTTT. This translates into CASTRIDSPLHF.

The genes are TRBV29-1 and TRBJ2-7; the D gene is possibly TRBD1 (6 bases). This CDR3 has 12 residues. The V gene lost 2 bases and the J gene lost 4 bases, with 9 bases spanning the gap. From germline, CDR1 is SQVTM and CDR2 ANQGSEA. CDR3 in DNA: TGCAGCGTTGAACAGGGGCAGTACGAGCAGTACTTC. Its protein product is CSVEQGQYEQYF.

The chain uses TRBV7-9 and TRBJ2-7, with D possibly being TRBD1 (5 bases). Trimming took off 6 bases at V and 2 bases at J, with 17 bases between the two ends. There are 15 residues in the CDR3. Germline CDR1 reads SEHNR; CDR2 reads FQNEAQ (reference sequence). The DNA of the CDR3 is TGTGCCAGCAGTCCCCACAGGACGACCCCCTACGAGCAGTACTTC. This codes for CASSPHRTTPYEQYF. The variable domain in full, with the rest retrieved from reference TRBV7-9 and TRBJ2-7, is DTGVSQNPRHKITKRGQNVTFRCDPISEHNRLYWYRQTLGQGPEFLTYFQNEAQLEKSRLLSDRFSAERPKGSFSTLEIQRTEQGDSAMYLCASSPHRTTPYEQYFGPGTRLTVT.

J is TRBJ1-2 and V is TRBV5-1; no firm D call. The germline V gene encodes CDR1 SGHRS and CDR2 YFSETQ. Between the trimmed V and J ends, which lost 0 bases and 4 bases, there was a span of 13 bases. This CDR3 is 15 amino acids long. The CDR3 reads CASSLGHGGSYGYTF. CDR3 coding DNA: TGCGCCAGCAGCTTGGGCCATGGAGGGAGCTATGGCTACACCTTC. Full variable domain (rest looked up from reference TRBV5-1 and TRBJ1-2): KAGVTQTPRYLIKTRGQQVTLSCSPISGHRSVSWYQQTPGQGLQFLFEYFSETQRNKGNFPGRFSGRQFSNSRSEMNVSTLELGDSALYLCASSLGHGGSYGYTFGSGTRLTVV.

This clonotype has only a few counts. Relative to the germline gene, one junction end is altered; a read error may explain this. This chain connects TRBV6-1 to TRBJ2-6, with D uncertain. This CDR3 region has 15 residues. CDR1 is MNHNS, CDR2 SASEGT, per germline. Written as DNA, the CDR3 is TGTGCCAGCAGAGAAGTTCTTTCTCGGGCCAACGTCCTGACTTTC. Translation gives CASREVLSRANVLTF.

V is TRBV30 and J is TRBJ1-1, with a tentative D call TRBD1 (6 bases). CDR3 length: 12 amino acids. The germline gives CDR1 GTSNPN, CDR2 SVGIG (reference sequence). V lost 0 bases and J lost 10, with 12 bases in between. The CDR3 sequence: CAWSVLSRGAFF. CDR3 nucleotide sequence: TGTGCCTGGAGTGTACTGTCCAGGGGAGCTTTCTTT.

This clonotype was recorded a few times. This chain connects TRBV2 to TRBJ2-3; 11 bases fit TRBD2. Germline assignment: CDR1 SNHLY and CDR2 FYNNEI. J was trimmed by 2 bases and V by 9 bases; bases with no gene match: 1. The CDR3 contains 13 residues. CDR3 sequence (DNA): TGTGCCAGGACTAGCGGGACCACAGATACGCAGTATTTT. This codes for CARTSGTTDTQYF.

This clonotype was picked up many times. The chain is built from TRBV30 and TRBJ2-7; 12 bases agree with TRBD2. V lost 5 bases to trimming and J lost 3 bases; unmatched junction nucleotides: 8. Germline V gives CDR1 GTSNPN, CDR2 SVGIG (reference sequence). CDR3 length: 15 residues. CDR3 region: CAWPKTSGGYYEQYF. The CDR3 coding sequence is TGTGCCTGGCCTAAGACTAGCGGGGGATACTACGAGCAGTACTTC.

The gene calls are TRBV19 and TRBJ1-6; D not certain. This CDR3 spans 14 amino acids. The V gene's germline CDR1 is LNHDA and CDR2 SQIVND (reference sequence). V lost 6 bases to trimming and J lost 5 bases, with 11 bases between them. CDR3 sequence (DNA): TGTGCCAGTAGACCCAGGCTCGATAATTCACCCCTCCACTTT. Residues: CASRPRLDNSPLHF.

The chain uses TRBV7-8 and TRBJ2-7; 10 bases align to TRBD1. The CDR3 is made up of 14 amino acids. The J segment lost 3 bases and the V segment lost 3 bases, leaving 2 bases of the junction unmatched. Germline V gene sequence: CDR1 SGHVS, CDR2 FQNEAQ. Written as DNA, the CDR3 is TGTGCCAGCAGCTTGGGACAGGGGAACTACGAGCAGTACTTC. This gives the protein CASSLGQGNYEQYF.

The chain carries TRBV10-2 and TRBJ1-5; 7 nucleotides match TRBD1. CDR1 is WSHSY and CDR2 is SAAADI in the germline V gene. CDR3 size: 14 residues. V trimming: 6 bases; J trimming: 2 bases; junction bases outside the gene matches: 4. The CDR3 region has the DNA TGCGCCAGCAGCCAAACAGGGGGCAATCAGCCCCAGCATTTT. This encodes CASSQTGGNQPQHF.

This clonotype was found once. The CDR3 nucleotides are TGTGCCAGCAGTGAACCCAACAGCTACGAGCAGTACTTC. Amino acid sequence: CASSEPNSYEQYF. This chain uses TRBV6-1 with TRBJ2-7; the D is unclear. Trimming took 2 bases from V and 3 from J, leaving 8 bases between them. CDR1 and CDR2 (germline): MNHNS, SASEGT. The CDR3 is 13 residues long.

The genes are TRBV2 and TRBJ1-4, with 9 bases matching TRBD1. The CDR3 consists of 14 residues. Trimming at V came to 6 bases and at J to 6 bases, leaving 5 bases not matched to a gene. Germline CDR1 SNHLY, CDR2 FYNNEI. DNA of the CDR3: TGTGCCAGCAGCGTTGACAGGGGGGATGAAAAACTGTTTTTT. Protein sequence: CASSVDRGDEKLFF.

The V call is TRBV6-6, the J call TRBJ1-3, with 11 nucleotides matching TRBD1. The CDR3 is made up of 16 amino acids. The junction had 4 bases not matched to a gene; V was cut back by 2 bases and J by 4 bases. Germline V gives CDR1 MNHNY, CDR2 SVGAGI (reference sequence). DNA for the CDR3: TGTGCCAGCAGTTACGGACAGGGGGCAGTCGGAAACACCATATATTTT. Its translation is CASSYGQGAVGNTIYF.